The 19 T cell receptor beta chains in this list originate from one sample, sequenced in a study of blood T cells in healthy people across ages. The second PCR ran 7 to 11 cycles with a sample-barcoded 5' primer and J-beta primers. TCRdb reanalysed the 5' RACE reads using MiXCR and keeps one entry per CDR3 protein. The sample carries approximately 810,000 distinct CDR3 sequences, around 28% recorded once. Specimen: blood. These receptors were collected from an elderly woman in good health.

With regard to this clonotype: Since a much larger clone is just one base distant, this may be a read error. The gene calls are TRBV4-3 and TRBJ2-7; 13 positions match TRBD2. Trimming removed 4 bases from V and 7 bases from J; junction bases left unmatched: 16. The germline CDR1 and CDR2 sequences are LGHNA and YSLEER. The CDR3 is 18 residues long. CDR3 DNA: TGCGCCAGCAGCCCAGGACTAGCGGGGGAGGTTATTCGCAATGAGCAGTACTTC. Protein sequence: CASSPGLAGEVIRNEQYF.

This clonotype was recorded many times. This rearrangement joins TRBV5-1 to TRBJ2-7; no reliable D call. Trimming took 4 bases from V and 1 from J, leaving 15 bases between them. The germline gives CDR1 SGHRS, CDR2 YFSETQ. There are 15 residues in the CDR3. For the CDR3, the DNA is TGCGCCAGCAGCGTAGCAGCCGACCTATCCTACGAGCAGTACTTC. Its translation is CASSVAADLSYEQYF.

This clonotype is a singleton in its sample. This may come from a read error, since a much larger clone is one base off. The gene calls are TRBV6-4 and TRBJ2-1, with TRBD2 matching 9 bases. Germline assignment: CDR1 MRHNA and CDR2 SNTAGT. This CDR3 is built from 15 residues. The CDR3 region is CASSDELAGYSEQFF. The CDR3 nucleotides are TGTGCCAGCAGTGACGAGCTAGCGGGATACAGTGAGCAGTTCTTC.

This clonotype has at least ten counts. V and J are TRBV30 and TRBJ1-2; 7 bases match TRBD1. V lost 3 bases and J lost 4; bases outside the gene matches: 5. The CDR3 sequence is 13 residues long. The germline gives CDR1 GTSNPN, CDR2 SVGIG (reference sequence). The CDR3 region is CAWRLGTVYGYTF. The CDR3 bases are TGTGCCTGGAGGTTGGGGACAGTCTATGGCTACACCTTC.

This clonotype was observed many times. This chain uses TRBV10-1 with TRBJ2-5; TRBD1 matches 10 bases. The CDR3 sequence is 14 residues long. The ends lost 6 bases at V and 4 bases at J; junction bases unmatched: 5. Germline values: CDR1 WNHNN, CDR2 SYGVQD (reference sequence). CDR3 sequence: CASSAGTGAETQYF. The CDR3 region has the DNA TGCGCCAGCAGCGCCGGGACAGGGGCAGAGACCCAGTACTTC.

The chain uses TRBV5-1 and TRBJ1-2, with a weak D call TRBD1 (6 bases). Deletions cut 3 bases from V and 6 bases from J, with 9 bases between. Germline V gene lookup returns CDR1 SGHRS and CDR2 YFSETQ. The CDR3 has 12 residues. CDR3 residues: CASSWTDNGYTF. DNA of the CDR3: TGCGCCAGCAGCTGGACAGATAATGGCTACACCTTC. The variable domain in full, with the rest retrieved from reference TRBV5-1 and TRBJ1-2, is KAGVTQTPRYLIKTRGQQVTLSCSPISGHRSVSWYQQTPGQGLQFLFEYFSETQRNKGNFPGRFSGRQFSNSRSEMNVSTLELGDSALYLCASSWTDNGYTFGSGTRLTVV.

This clonotype was counted at least ten times. A much bigger clone sits one base away, suggesting this may be a read error. The chain uses TRBV12-3 or TRBV12-4 and TRBJ1-2, with no clear D. V was pared by 3 bases and J by 4 bases, with 9 bases between. The CDR3 loop spans 13 amino acids. Here the CDR3 DNA reads TGTGCCAGCAGTTTGGCCAGACGCTATGGCTACACCTTC. Translation gives CASSLARRYGYTF.

In this sample, this clonotype turned up a few times. The gene calls are TRBV20-1 and TRBJ1-1; possibly TRBD1 for D (6 bases). CDR1 is DFQATT and CDR2 is SNEGSKA in the germline V gene (reference sequence). This CDR3 is built from 14 residues. With 4 bases removed from V and 0 bases from J, the gap between germline ends came to 12 bases. The CDR3 bases are TGCAGTGCTACGGACAGCCTCATGAACACTGAAGCTTTCTTT. It codes for CSATDSLMNTEAFF.

This clonotype was recorded a few times. This may be a read error, as it is one base from a much larger clone. The chain carries TRBV7-9 and TRBJ2-1; D possibly uses TRBD1 or TRBD2 (5 bases each). Germline assignment: CDR1 SEHNR and CDR2 FQNEAQ (reference sequence). The CDR3 is 13 residues long. CDR3 in amino acids: CAISSQGRNEQFF. The CDR3, as DNA: TGTGCCATCAGCTCTCAGGGACGCAATGAGCAGTTCTTC.

In this sample, this clonotype turned up many times. The V and J genes are TRBV20-1 and TRBJ2-3, with TRBD2 matching 8 bases. Germline V CDR1 and CDR2: DFQATT, SNEGSKA (reference sequence). The CDR3 loop spans 14 amino acids. Trimming took 1 base from V and 5 from J; bases not matched to a gene: 5. The DNA for the CDR3 is TGCAGTGCTAGAGCACTAGCGGTGGGAGATACGCAGTATTTT. Translation gives CSARALAVGDTQYF.

The gene calls are TRBV6-5 and TRBJ2-5; 14 bases map to TRBD2. The CDR3 contains 15 residues. Germline values: CDR1 MNHEY, CDR2 SVGAGI. J was trimmed by 4 bases and V by 4 bases; bases with no gene match: 2. CDR3 DNA: TGTGCCAGCAGTTCGACTAGCGGGGGGGGAGAGACCCAGTACTTC. Residues: CASSSTSGGGETQYF.

V gene TRBV19 combines with J gene TRBJ2-3; D unresolved. Trimming took off 3 bases at V and 1 base at J, with 5 bases between the two ends. The CDR3 spans 13 residues. The germline V gene encodes CDR1 LNHDA and CDR2 SQIVND (reference sequence). The DNA of the CDR3 is TGTGCCAGTAGTATTCCGGGCACAGATACGCAGTATTTT. Translated: CASSIPGTDTQYF.

The gene calls are TRBV28 and TRBJ2-7, with 9 positions matching TRBD2. Germline CDR1 reads MDHEN; CDR2 reads SYDVKM. Unmatched junction bases numbered 4, after V lost 6 bases and J lost 4 bases. The CDR3 is made up of 13 amino acids. The CDR3 region has the DNA TGTGCCAGCAGGCGGGGGGGCAGTTACGAGCAGTACTTC. Encoded protein: CASRRGGSYEQYF.

This clonotype was observed many times. The chain has TRBV9 and TRBJ2-1, with D possibly being TRBD1 or TRBD2 (6 bases each). The CDR3 consists of 15 residues. Trimming removed 1 base at V and 5 bases at J, with 13 bases between. Germline V lookup: CDR1 SGDLS, CDR2 YYNGEE. CDR3 in DNA: TGTGCCAGCAGCGTAAATCCGGGGGCGAACAATGAGCAGTTCTTC. This translates into CASSVNPGANNEQFF.

Remarks on this clonotype: Possible read error: a much larger clone is one base away. The V and J genes are TRBV24-1 and TRBJ2-7; 10 nucleotides line up with TRBD1. Trimming took 3 bases from V and 6 from J; bases not matched to a gene: 4. Germline CDR1 KGHDR, CDR2 SFDVKD. The CDR3 consists of 14 residues. The CDR3 DNA follows: TGTGCCACCAGTGATCGGACAGGGGGTGGCGAGCAGTACTTC. Translating it yields CATSDRTGGGEQYF.

Many counts were recorded for this clonotype. The chain combines TRBV6-2 or TRBV6-3 with TRBJ1-5; no definite D call. CDR1 and CDR2 from the germline V gene are MNHEY and SVGEGT. V gave up 5 bases and J gave up 5 bases, with 7 bases separating them. The CDR3 runs 12 residues. The CDR3: CASSQIHQPQHF. For the CDR3, the DNA is TGTGCCAGCAGTCAAATTCATCAGCCCCAGCATTTT.

The CDR3 here is CASSLAGTGGSEAFF. The CDR3 region has the DNA TGCGCCAGCAGCTTGGCCGGGACAGGGGGTAGTGAAGCTTTCTTT. The V and J genes are TRBV5-1 and TRBJ1-1; TRBD1 matches 11 bases. V was clipped by 0 bases and J by 7 bases; unmatched bases: 5. Germline V CDR1 and CDR2: SGHRS, YFSETQ. The CDR3 consists of 15 residues.

Comments on this clonotype: A clone one base away is much larger, so this may be a read error. The rearrangement links TRBV6-5 to TRBJ2-1, with 9 bases identical to TRBD1. CDR1 and CDR2 from the germline V gene are MNHEY and SVGAGI. The CDR3 runs 15 residues. The CDR3 protein is CVSRSGGTGYHEQFF. CDR3 nucleotide sequence: TGTGTCAGCAGGTCCGGAGGGACAGGGTACCATGAGCAGTTCTTC.

The chain recombines TRBV7-2 with TRBJ2-3; 8 bases are a match to TRBD1. V trimming: 5 bases; J trimming: 5 bases; junction bases outside the gene matches: 9. The CDR3 contains 15 residues. Germline CDR1 and CDR2: SGHTA and FQGNSA. CDR3 protein: CASSRGQGLIDTQYF. The CDR3 nucleotides are TGTGCCAGCAGCCGCGGACAGGGTTTGATAGATACGCAGTATTTT. Full variable domain (rest looked up from reference TRBV7-2 and TRBJ2-3): GAGVSQSPSNKVTEKGKDVELRCDPISGHTALYWYRQSLGQGLEFLIYFQGNSAPDKSGLPSDRFSAERTGGSVSTLTIQRTQQEDSAVYLCASSRGQGLIDTQYFGPGTRLTVL.